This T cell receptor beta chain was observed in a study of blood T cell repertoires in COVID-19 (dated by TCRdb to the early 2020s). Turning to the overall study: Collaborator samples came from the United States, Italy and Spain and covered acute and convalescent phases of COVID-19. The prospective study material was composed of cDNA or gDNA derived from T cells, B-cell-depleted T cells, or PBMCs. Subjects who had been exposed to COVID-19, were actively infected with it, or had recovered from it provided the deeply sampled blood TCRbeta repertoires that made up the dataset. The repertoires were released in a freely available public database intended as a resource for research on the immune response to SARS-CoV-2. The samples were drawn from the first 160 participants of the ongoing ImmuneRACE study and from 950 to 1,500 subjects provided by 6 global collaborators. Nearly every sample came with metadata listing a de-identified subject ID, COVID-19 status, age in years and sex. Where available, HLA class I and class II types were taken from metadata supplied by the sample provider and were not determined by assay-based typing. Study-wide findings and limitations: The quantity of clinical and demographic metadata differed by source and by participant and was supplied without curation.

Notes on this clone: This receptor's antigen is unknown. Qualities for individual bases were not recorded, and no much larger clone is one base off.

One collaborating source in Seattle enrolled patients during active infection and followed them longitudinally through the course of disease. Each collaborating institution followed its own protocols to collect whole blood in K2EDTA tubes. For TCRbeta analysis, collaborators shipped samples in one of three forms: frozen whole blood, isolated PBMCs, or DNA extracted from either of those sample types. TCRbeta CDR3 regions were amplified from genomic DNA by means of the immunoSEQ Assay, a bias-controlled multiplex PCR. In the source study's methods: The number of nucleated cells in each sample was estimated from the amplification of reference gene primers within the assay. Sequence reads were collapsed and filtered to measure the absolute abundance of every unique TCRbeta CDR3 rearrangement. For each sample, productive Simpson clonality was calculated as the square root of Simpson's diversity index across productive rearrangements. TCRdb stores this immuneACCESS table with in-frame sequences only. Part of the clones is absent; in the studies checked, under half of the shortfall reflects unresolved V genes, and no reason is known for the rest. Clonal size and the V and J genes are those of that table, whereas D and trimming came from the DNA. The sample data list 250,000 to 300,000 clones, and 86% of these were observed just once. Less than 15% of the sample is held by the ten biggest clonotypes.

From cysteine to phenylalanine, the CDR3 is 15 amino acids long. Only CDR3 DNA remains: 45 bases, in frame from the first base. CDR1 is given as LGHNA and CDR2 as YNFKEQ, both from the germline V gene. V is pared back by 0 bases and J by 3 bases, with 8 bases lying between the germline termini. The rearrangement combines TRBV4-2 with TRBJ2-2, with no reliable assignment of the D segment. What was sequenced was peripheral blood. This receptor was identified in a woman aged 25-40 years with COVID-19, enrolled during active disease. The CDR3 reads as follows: CASSQDGRDTGELFF. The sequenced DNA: TGTGCCAGCAGCCAAGACGGCCGGGACACCGGGGAGCTGTTTTTT.